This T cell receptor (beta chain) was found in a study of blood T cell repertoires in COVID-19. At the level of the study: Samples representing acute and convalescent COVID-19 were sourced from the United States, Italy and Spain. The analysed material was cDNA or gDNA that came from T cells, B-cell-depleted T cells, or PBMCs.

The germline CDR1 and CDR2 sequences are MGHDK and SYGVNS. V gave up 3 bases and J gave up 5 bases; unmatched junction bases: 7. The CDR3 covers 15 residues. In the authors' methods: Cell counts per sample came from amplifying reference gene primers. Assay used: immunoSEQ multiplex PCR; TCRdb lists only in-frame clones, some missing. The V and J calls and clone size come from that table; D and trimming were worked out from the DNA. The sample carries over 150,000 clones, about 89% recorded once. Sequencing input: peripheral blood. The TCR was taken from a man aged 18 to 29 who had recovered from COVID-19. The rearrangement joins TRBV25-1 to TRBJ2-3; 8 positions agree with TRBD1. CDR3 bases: TGTGCCAGCAGTGAGACAGGGGACGTGAGAGATACGCAGTATTTT. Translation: CASSETGDVRDTQYF.